This is a list of T cell receptor beta chains from one sample in a study of neoadjuvant anti-PD-1 for oral cavity cancer. Assay: immunoSEQ multiplex PCR; the TCRdb copy retains only in-frame clones and omits some. The data contain about 16,000 clones, around 74% of them singletons. The material was PBMCs, obtained before nivolumab (anti-PD-1) treatment. The receptors were gathered from a person aged 35-79 years with oral cavity squamous cell carcinoma. The CDR3 runs from the conserved cysteine through the conserved F or W. The D gene is left open where the match is weak. Part of the rows lack a size; the others show once, few, many or a class for expanded clones.

D	V	J	size	DNA	CDR3
NA	TRBV6-1	TRBJ1-2	NA	TGTGCCAGTCGTACGGGGGCGGGGGACGGCTACACCTTC	CASRTGAGDGYTF
NA	TRBV7-9	TRBJ2-6	NA	TGTGCCAGCAGCTCTGGGGAGTTCTCTGGGGCCAACGTCCTGACTTTC	CASSSGEFSGANVLTF
NA	TRBV5-6	TRBJ1-4	NA	TGTGCCAGCAGCTCAGGGATGGGCACTAATGAAAAACTGTTTTTT	CASSSGMGTNEKLFF
TRBD1	TRBV11-2	TRBJ1-2	NA	TGTGCCAGCAGCACAAACGAAGACAGGGAGCGAGTTAACTATGGCTACACCTTC	CASSTNEDRERVNYGYTF
TRBD2	TRBV7-3	TRBJ2-7	few	TGTGCCAGCAGCGAGGGACTAGCGGGAAAGCAGTACTTC	CASSEGLAGKQYF
TRBD2	TRBV28	TRBJ2-7	NA	TGTGCCAGCAGTTCACCTCTAGCGGGATTCTCCTACGAGCAGTACTTC	CASSSPLAGFSYEQYF
TRBD1	TRBV19	TRBJ2-3	NA	TGTGCCAGTAGTCCTCGACAGGGAAGCACAGATACGCAGTATTTT	CASSPRQGSTDTQYF
TRBD1	TRBV4-2	TRBJ1-3	once	TGTGCCAGCAGCCAAGAGTGGAGGCAGGGGGAGGGTGGAAACACCATATATTTT	CASSQEWRQGEGGNTIYF
TRBD2	TRBV25-1	TRBJ2-1	NA	TGTGCCAGCAGTCCTTTAGGGACTAGCGGAGTAGAAGAGCAGTTCTTC	CASSPLGTSGVEEQFF
NA	TRBV6-5	TRBJ2-1	few	TGTGCCAGCAGTTACGGCAATGAGCAGTTCTTC	CASSYGNEQFF
NA	TRBV10-2	TRBJ2-3	few	TGCGCCAGCAGTGTATTCGGAGCCGATACGCAGTATTTT	CASSVFGADTQYF
TRBD1	TRBV6-5	TRBJ2-7	once	TGTGCCAGCAGAAAAACACAGGGGGCGTCCTACGAGCAGTACTTC	CASRKTQGASYEQYF
NA	TRBV30	TRBJ2-7	NA	TGTGCCTGGAACGGGGACGTCTGGGGGAACGAGCAGTACTTC	CAWNGDVWGNEQYF
NA	TRBV2	TRBJ2-3	NA	TGTGCCAGCAGCGATACAGGAGAGCCGCAGTATTTT	CASSDTGEPQYF
NA	TRBV9	TRBJ2-7	NA	TGTGCCAGCAGCGTAGATGGGGAGAGCTACGAGCAGTACTTC	CASSVDGESYEQYF
NA	TRBV28	TRBJ2-7	NA	TGTGCCAGCTTCGACAGCCCCTGGGAGCAGTACTTC	CASFDSPWEQYF
TRBD1	TRBV28	TRBJ2-7	few	TGTGCCAGCAGTTCGGGACAGGGAGGCGAGCAGTACTTC	CASSSGQGGEQYF
NA	TRBV10-1	TRBJ2-3	NA	TGCGCCAGCAGTGAGTCGAGCGGAAGAGATACGCAGTATTTT	CASSESSGRDTQYF
NA	TRBV7-2	TRBJ2-2	NA	TGTGCCAGCAGCCTGACCAGGGACACCGGGGAGCTGTTTTTT	CASSLTRDTGELFF
NA	TRBV5-1	TRBJ1-1	NA	TGCGCCAGCACCCGAGAAGGCACCTACACTGAAGCTTTCTTT	CASTREGTYTEAFF
TRBD1	TRBV7-9	TRBJ2-7	once	TGTGCCAGCAGTCCCGACAGGGCCGAGCAGTACTTC	CASSPDRAEQYF
TRBD1	TRBV6-6	TRBJ2-7	NA	TGTGCCAGCGGTCGGCAGGGGGCTTCCTACGAGCAGTACTTC	CASGRQGASYEQYF
TRBD1	TRBV5-1	TRBJ1-5	NA	TGCGCCAGCAGCTTGGAGGGGGCGGCTCAGCCCCAGCATTTT	CASSLEGAAQPQHF